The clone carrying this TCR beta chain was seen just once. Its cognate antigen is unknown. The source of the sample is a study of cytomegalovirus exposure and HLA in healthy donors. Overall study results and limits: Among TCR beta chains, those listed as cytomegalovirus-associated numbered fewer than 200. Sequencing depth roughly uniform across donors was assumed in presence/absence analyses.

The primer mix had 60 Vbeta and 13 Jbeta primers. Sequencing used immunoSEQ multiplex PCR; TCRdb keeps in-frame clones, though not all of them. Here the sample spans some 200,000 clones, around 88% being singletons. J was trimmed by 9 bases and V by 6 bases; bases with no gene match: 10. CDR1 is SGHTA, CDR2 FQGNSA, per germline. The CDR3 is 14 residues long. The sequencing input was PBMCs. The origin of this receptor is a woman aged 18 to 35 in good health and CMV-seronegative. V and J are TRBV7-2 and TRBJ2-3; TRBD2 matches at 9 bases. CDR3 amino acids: CASSKIVAGETQYF. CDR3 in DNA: TGTGCCAGCAGTAAAATAGTAGCGGGAGAGACGCAGTATTTT.